This TCR beta chain was found in a study of tumor-infiltrating lymphocytes in localized non-small cell lung cancer. The study's findings and limits: IM1 and IM2 tumors showed no difference in T-cell fraction.

Only in-frame clones appear in the TCRdb table, and some are missing; sequencing was by immunoSEQ multiplex PCR. The sample holds around 10,000 clones, roughly 78% seen once. Worth noting for this clone: The target antigen is unknown.

The germline V gene has CDR1 MNHNS and CDR2 SASEGT. The CDR3 is made up of 16 amino acids. The V and J ends lost 4 bases and 4 bases respectively, with 19 bases between them. The V gene is TRBV6-1, the J gene TRBJ2-5, with TRBD2 as a possible D gene (6 bases). Sequenced input: lung tumor tissue. The TCR originated in a human donor with non-small cell lung cancer. The CDR3 sequence: CASSGGLRGSRETQYF. The CDR3 DNA reads as TGTGCCAGCAGTGGAGGACTACGGGGAAGTCGAGAGACCCAGTACTTC.